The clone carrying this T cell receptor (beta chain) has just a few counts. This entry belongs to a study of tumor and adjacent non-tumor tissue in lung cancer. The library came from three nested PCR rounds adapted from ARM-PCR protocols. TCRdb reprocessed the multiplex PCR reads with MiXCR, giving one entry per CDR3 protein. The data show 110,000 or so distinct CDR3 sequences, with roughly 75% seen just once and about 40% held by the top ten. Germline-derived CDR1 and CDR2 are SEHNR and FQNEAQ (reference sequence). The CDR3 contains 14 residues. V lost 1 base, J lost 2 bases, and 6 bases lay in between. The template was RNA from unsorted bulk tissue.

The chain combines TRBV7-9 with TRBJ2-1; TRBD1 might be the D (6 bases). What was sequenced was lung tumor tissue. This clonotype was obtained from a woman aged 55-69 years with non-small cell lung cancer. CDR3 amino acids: CASSLDRAYNEQFF. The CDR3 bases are TGTGCCAGCAGCTTAGACAGGGCCTACAATGAGCAGTTCTTC.